The present entry profiles one TCR beta chain with its context. This entry belongs to a study of blood T cell repertoires in COVID-19. This CDR3 has 14 amino acids. V lost 3 bases to trimming and J lost 6 bases, with 12 bases between them. CDR1 SNHLY and CDR2 FYNNEI come from the germline V gene. Original processing notes: Amplification from reference gene primers served as the basis for estimated nucleated cell counts. The table came from immunoSEQ multiplex PCR; TCRdb's copy has only in-frame clones and leaves some out. The D gene and trimming were derived from the DNA, and the V and J assignments and clone size from that table. The sample carries roughly 430,000 clones, 70% to 90% recorded once. The cohort comprised adults aged about 18 to 90 years residing in about two dozen US areas.

The origin of this receptor is a woman in her forties with acute COVID-19. This chain links TRBV2 with TRBJ1-3, with D unclear. Sequenced sample: PBMCs or T cells enriched from blood (not recorded which). The CDR3 region has the DNA TGTGCCAGCAGTGAGTCCAGAAACCTAAACACCATATATTTT. Its translation is CASSESRNLNTIYF.